These 20 T cell receptor beta chains came from one sample sequenced in a study of blood T cell repertoires in COVID-19. The repertoire was sequenced with immunoSEQ multiplex PCR; TCRdb's copy has only in-frame clones and lacks some. In the table there are 150,000 or so clones, about 83% of which are singletons. Sequenced material: peripheral blood. These receptor sequences come from a human donor in a cohort sampled during active COVID-19.

This chain uses TRBV3-1 (or the pseudogene TRBV3-2) with TRBJ2-7; 7 bases are a match to TRBD1. Looked up from germline, CDR1 is LGHDT and CDR2 is YNNKEL (reference sequence). The CDR3 consists of 14 residues. V shed 1 base and J 4 bases; nucleotides not matched to a gene: 4. CDR3 loop: CASSQGQGGYEQYF. The CDR3 bases are TGTGCCAGCAGCCAAGGACAGGGTGGATACGAGCAGTACTTC.

The chain has TRBV6-5 and TRBJ2-1; D perhaps matches TRBD1 (5 bases). V lost 6 bases to trimming and J lost 10 bases, with 16 bases between them. This CDR3 contains 13 residues. CDR1 MNHEY and CDR2 SVGAGI come from the germline V gene. Here the CDR3 reads CASSPQGFGEQFF. Here the CDR3 DNA reads TGTGCCAGCAGCCCCCAGGGTTTTGGCGAGCAGTTCTTC.

The chain uses TRBV28 and TRBJ2-7; 9 bases map to TRBD1. The germline V gene encodes CDR1 MDHEN and CDR2 SYDVKM. This CDR3 has 16 amino acids. The junction had 9 bases not matched to a gene; V was cut back by 3 bases and J by 3 bases. DNA of the CDR3: TGTGCCAGCAGTTTGCCCGGGGACAGGGCCATCTACGAGCAGTACTTC. Amino acid sequence: CASSLPGDRAIYEQYF.

The rearrangement links TRBV28 to TRBJ2-1; TRBD2 aligns across 14 bases. Per germline, CDR1 MDHEN and CDR2 SYDVKM. The junction had 7 bases not matched to a gene; V was cut back by 5 bases and J by 4 bases. The CDR3 extends over 17 amino acids. CDR3 region: CASSPRTSGRLYNEQFF. The CDR3 region has the DNA TGTGCCAGCAGTCCACGGACTAGCGGGAGGCTTTACAATGAGCAGTTCTTC. Based on the CDR3 plus reference TRBV28 and TRBJ2-1, the full variable domain is DVKVTQSSRYLVKRTGEKVFLECVQDMDHENMFWYRQDPGLGLRLIYFSYDVKMKEKGDIPEGYSVSREKKERFSLILESASTNQTSMYLCASSPRTSGRLYNEQFFGPGTRLTVL.

The V and J genes are TRBV5-8 and TRBJ1-5; a weak D match, TRBD1 (5 bases). The CDR3 is 18 amino acids. Trimming left V 4 bases short and J 2 bases short, with 22 bases between. Germline loops: CDR1 SGHTS, CDR2 YDEGEE. As DNA, the CDR3 is TGTGCCAGCAGCACTCGACAGAGTTCTGCCTTGGGCAATCAGCCCCAGCATTTT. Translation: CASSTRQSSALGNQPQHF. The complete variable domain, with remaining parts taken from reference TRBV5-8 and TRBJ1-5, reads EAGVTQSPTHLIKTRGQQATLRCSPISGHTSVYWYQQALGLGLQFLLWYDEGEERNRGNFPPRFSGRQFPNYSSELNVNALELEDSALYLCASSTRQSSALGNQPQHFGDGTRLSIL.

The chain uses TRBV9 and TRBJ2-3, with 8 positions matching TRBD2. With 0 bases clipped from V and 9 bases from J, the junction kept 15 bases outside the gene matches. CDR3 length equals 17 residues. CDR1 is SGDLS, CDR2 YYNGEE, per germline. CDR3 nucleotide sequence: TGTGCCAGCAGCGTAGCTCCCAGCGGGGGAGACGAGGGCACGCAGTATTTT. It translates to CASSVAPSGGDEGTQYF.

This clone showed up just once. The rearrangement uses TRBV28 and TRBJ1-1; 9 nucleotides match TRBD1. J was trimmed by 0 bases and V by 3 bases; bases with no gene match: 2. The CDR3 contains 15 residues. CDR1 and CDR2 (germline): MDHEN, SYDVKM. The CDR3 nucleotides read TGTGCCAGCAGTTTGACAGGGGGAGTGAACACTGAAGCTTTCTTT. It yields the protein CASSLTGGVNTEAFF.

The CDR3 sequence is CASSYSALRGYGYTF. The CDR3 DNA reads TGTGCCAGCAGTTACTCAGCACTTCGAGGGTATGGCTACACCTTC. J is TRBJ1-2 and V is TRBV6-5, with D unclear. The CDR3 spans 15 residues. Germline V lookup: CDR1 MNHEY, CDR2 SVGAGI. V shed 0 bases and J shed 5 bases, with 13 bases lying between them.

V is TRBV3-1 (or the pseudogene TRBV3-2) and J is TRBJ2-7; D gene unclear. CDR3 length: 14 amino acids. The V gene's germline CDR1 is LGHDT and CDR2 YNNKEL (reference sequence). Trimming removed 0 bases at V and 6 bases at J, with 12 bases between. The CDR3 DNA follows: TGTGCCAGCAGCCAAGATGGTCGGGTAGGCGAGCAGTACTTC. Translation gives CASSQDGRVGEQYF.

The chain couples TRBV5-4 to TRBJ2-5; 8 nucleotides match TRBD2. Trimming cost V 4 bases and J 3 bases; bases outside gene matches: 11. This CDR3 comprises 16 residues. Germline CDR1 SGHNT, CDR2 YYREEE (reference sequence). In DNA form, the CDR3 reads TGTGCCAGCAGCCCCCGTCGGGGGGGCAGGGAAGAGACCCAGTACTTC. This codes for CASSPRRGGREETQYF.

The chain carries TRBV4-3 and TRBJ1-1; D may be TRBD1 (6 bases). The CDR3 spans 15 residues. Trimming removed 0 bases at V and 1 base at J, with 9 bases between. Germline CDR1 LGHNA, CDR2 YSLEER. The CDR3 nucleotides read TGCGCCAGCAGCCAAGATTACAGGGCGAACACTGAAGCTTTCTTT. It translates to CASSQDYRANTEAFF.

This rearrangement joins TRBV4-2 to TRBJ1-2, with unresolved D. V was trimmed by 1 base and J by 6 bases, leaving 12 bases between them. CDR3 length: 14 residues. CDR1 and CDR2 from the germline V gene are LGHNA and YNFKEQ. The chain's CDR3 is CASSQVAELDGYTF. CDR3 bases: TGTGCCAGCAGCCAAGTTGCTGAGCTGGATGGCTACACCTTC.

This chain links TRBV30 with TRBJ2-7; tentatively, D is TRBD2 (6 bases). Germline CDR1 reads GTSNPN; CDR2 reads SVGIG (reference sequence). The CDR3 sequence is 14 residues long. The ends were cut back, 8 bases at V and 6 bases at J, with 23 bases in the middle. As DNA, the CDR3 is TGTGCCCTGGGGCCACCGGGGCCCGGGGGCGAGCAGTACTTC. It translates to CALGPPGPGGEQYF.

The CDR3 bases are TGCAGCGGACTAGTTTACACAGATACGCAGTATTTT. Encoded protein: CSGLVYTDTQYF. This rearrangement joins TRBV29-1 to TRBJ2-3, with D perhaps matching TRBD2 (6 bases). The CDR3 covers 12 residues. Germline lookup yields CDR1 SQVTM and CDR2 ANQGSEA. V gave up 7 bases and J gave up 2 bases, with 10 bases separating them.

The chain carries TRBV5-6 and TRBJ2-7, with a tentative D call TRBD2 (6 bases). The CDR3 spans 14 residues. Germline V lookup: CDR1 SGHDT, CDR2 YYEEEE. Trimming stripped 0 bases from V and 2 bases from J, with 9 bases between. In nucleotides, the CDR3 is TGTGCCAGCAGCTTGGGAGGGACTGCCTACGAGCAGTACTTC. Protein product: CASSLGGTAYEQYF.

The chain combines TRBV30 with TRBJ2-5, with a tentative D call TRBD2 (6 bases). V lost 2 bases, J lost 2 bases, and 12 bases lay in between. Germline CDR1 is GTSNPN and CDR2 is SVGIG (reference sequence). The CDR3 spans 14 residues. CDR3 sequence reads: CAWSLLREQETQYF. The CDR3, as DNA: TGTGCCTGGAGTCTCTTGCGGGAACAAGAGACCCAGTACTTC.

This clone was picked up one time. The chain employs TRBV27 and TRBJ1-2; no firm D call. The CDR3 runs 14 residues. The germline V gene has CDR1 MNHEY and CDR2 SMNVEV (reference sequence). With 3 bases removed from V and 8 bases from J, the gap between germline ends came to 16 bases. CDR3 protein: CASSFEPFGRGYTF. The DNA of the CDR3 is TGTGCCAGCAGTTTCGAACCCTTCGGTCGGGGCTACACCTTC.

This clone was seen only once. The chain uses TRBV6-5 and TRBJ2-4; possibly TRBD2 for D (6 bases). The CDR3 spans 12 residues. Between the trimmed V and J ends, which lost 6 bases and 8 bases, there was a span of 11 bases. The germline CDR1 and CDR2 sequences are MNHEY and SVGAGI. The CDR3 region has the DNA TGTGCCAGCAGAGTGGGGGAGGACATTCAGTACTTC. Its protein product is CASRVGEDIQYF.

This clone was seen a handful of times. This chain connects TRBV2 to TRBJ1-1; D ambiguous. Trimming left V 0 bases short and J 1 base short, with 3 bases between. This CDR3 comprises 13 residues. Germline CDR1 SNHLY, CDR2 FYNNEI. CDR3 coding DNA: TGTGCCAGCAGTGAAGCTCGGAACACTGAAGCTTTCTTT. It yields the protein CASSEARNTEAFF.

The chain has TRBV28 and TRBJ2-7; 9 nucleotides line up with TRBD1. The length of the CDR3 is 15 residues. The germline V gene encodes CDR1 MDHEN and CDR2 SYDVKM. Trimming at V came to 0 bases and at J to 4 bases, leaving 4 bases not matched to a gene. The CDR3 DNA reads TGTGCCAGCAGTTTATGGGGGGACAGGGCTTACGAGCAGTACTTC. It translates to CASSLWGDRAYEQYF.